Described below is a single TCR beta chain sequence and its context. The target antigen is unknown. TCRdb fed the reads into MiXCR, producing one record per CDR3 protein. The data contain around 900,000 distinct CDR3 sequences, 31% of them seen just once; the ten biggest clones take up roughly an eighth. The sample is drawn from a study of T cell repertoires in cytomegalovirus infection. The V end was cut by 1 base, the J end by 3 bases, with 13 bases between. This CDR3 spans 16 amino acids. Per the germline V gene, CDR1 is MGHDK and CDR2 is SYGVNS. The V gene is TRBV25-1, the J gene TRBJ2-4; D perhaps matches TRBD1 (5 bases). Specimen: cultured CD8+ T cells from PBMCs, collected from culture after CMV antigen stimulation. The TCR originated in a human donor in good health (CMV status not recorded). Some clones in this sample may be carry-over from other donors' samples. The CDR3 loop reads CASSESPSGFKNIQYF. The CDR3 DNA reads TGTGCCAGCAGTGAATCCCCGTCAGGGTTCAAAAACATTCAGTACTTC.